This T cell receptor (beta chain) was sequenced for a study of blood T cells in healthy people across ages. Study-wide results and caveats: Observed TCR beta diversity per million T cells went down as age went up. This fall followed a roughly linear course with age.

Next came a second PCR, run for about 7 to 11 cycles, which used a sample-barcoded 5' primer along with a J-beta primer mix. Each CDR3 protein gets one entry after TCRdb re-called the 5' RACE reads with MiXCR. The sample shows fewer than 1,200,000 distinct CDR3 sequences, around 27% of them seen only once. This CDR3 region has 16 residues. The germline gives CDR1 MNHEY, CDR2 SVGAGI. V was pared by 4 bases and J by 2 bases, with 17 bases between. This clonotype was counted a few times. Its antigen is undetermined. These sequences were also reported in another study, on T cells of mothers and their children. As that study records: Sample barcodes plus 2-4 random nucleotides came from the M1S primer. Every mother produced more than 9.5 million TCR beta CDR3 reads, whereas every child provided around 3 million. Mothers and children who were related shared slightly more overlap than unrelated pairs, but not significantly more.

This sequence joins TRBV6-5 and TRBJ2-5; D unresolved. Sequenced: blood. This TCR derives from a girl aged 2-10 years in good health. CDR3 nucleotides: TGTGCCAGCAGTTTAAATACCGCAGTTTCGCAAGAGACCCAGTACTTC. Translating it yields CASSLNTAVSQETQYF.